This T cell receptor (beta chain) was documented in a study of blood T cell repertoires in COVID-19. Study summary: COVID-19 samples from acute and convalescent phases originated in the United States, Italy and Spain. The analysed material was cDNA or gDNA that came from T cells, B-cell-depleted T cells, or PBMCs.

This CDR3 contains 16 residues. V shed 7 bases, J shed 2 bases, and the junction held 10 bases outside the gene matches. Per germline, CDR1 LNHDA and CDR2 SQIVND (reference sequence). As processed by the authors: Amplifying reference gene primers gave estimates of nucleated cell counts. Assay used: immunoSEQ multiplex PCR; TCRdb lists only in-frame clones, some missing. V and J calls and clone size come straight from that table; D and trimming were deduced from the DNA. The sample carries around 250,000 clones, roughly 83% recorded once. The sequenced sample was peripheral blood. The TCR sequence derives from an elderly man with acute or convalescent COVID-19. The chain combines TRBV19 with TRBJ1-5; 8 nucleotides align to TRBD1. CDR3 sequence: CASKTQGAPGNQPQHF. The DNA of the CDR3 is TGTGCCAGTAAAACTCAGGGGGCGCCAGGCAATCAGCCCCAGCATTTT. The full variable domain, in which reference TRBV19 and TRBJ1-5 provide the parts outside the CDR3, is DGGITQSPKYLFRKEGQNVTLSCEQNLNHDAMYWYRQDPGQGLRLIYYSQIVNDFQKGDIAEGYSVSREKKESFPLTVTSAQKNPTAFYLCASKTQGAPGNQPQHFGDGTRLSIL.